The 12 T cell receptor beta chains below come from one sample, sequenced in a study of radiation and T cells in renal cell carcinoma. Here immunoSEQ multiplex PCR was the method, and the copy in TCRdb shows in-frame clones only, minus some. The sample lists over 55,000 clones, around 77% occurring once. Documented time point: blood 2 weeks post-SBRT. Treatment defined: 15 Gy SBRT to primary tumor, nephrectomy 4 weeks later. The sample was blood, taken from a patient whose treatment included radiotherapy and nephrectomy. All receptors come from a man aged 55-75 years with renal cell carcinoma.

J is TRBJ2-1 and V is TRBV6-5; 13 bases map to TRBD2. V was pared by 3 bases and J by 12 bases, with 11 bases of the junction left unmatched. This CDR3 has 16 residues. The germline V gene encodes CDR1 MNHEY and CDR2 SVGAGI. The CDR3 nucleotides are TGTGCCAGCAGTTATCGACTAGCGGGAGGCCGGAGGGTGCAGTTCTTC. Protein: CASSYRLAGGRRVQFF.

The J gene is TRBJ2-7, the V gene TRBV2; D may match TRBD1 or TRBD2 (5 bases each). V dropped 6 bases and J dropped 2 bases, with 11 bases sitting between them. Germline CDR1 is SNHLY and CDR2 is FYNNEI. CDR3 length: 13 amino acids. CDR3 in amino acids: CASRRGETYEQYV. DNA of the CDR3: TGTGCCAGCAGGAGGGGCGAGACCTACGAGCAGTACGTC.

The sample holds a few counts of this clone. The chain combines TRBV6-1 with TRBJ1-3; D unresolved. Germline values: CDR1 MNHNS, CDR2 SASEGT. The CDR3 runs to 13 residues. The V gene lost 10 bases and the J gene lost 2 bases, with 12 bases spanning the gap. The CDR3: CAIRTVTGNTIYF. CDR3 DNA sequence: TGTGCCATCAGGACTGTCACTGGAAACACCATATATTTT.

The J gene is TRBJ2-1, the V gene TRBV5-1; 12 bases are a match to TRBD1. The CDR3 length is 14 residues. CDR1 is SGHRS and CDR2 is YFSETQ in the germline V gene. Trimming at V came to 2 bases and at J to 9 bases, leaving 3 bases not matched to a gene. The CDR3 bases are TGCGCCAGCAGCTTCGGGACAGGGGGCGGTGAGCAGTTCTTC. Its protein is CASSFGTGGGEQFF.

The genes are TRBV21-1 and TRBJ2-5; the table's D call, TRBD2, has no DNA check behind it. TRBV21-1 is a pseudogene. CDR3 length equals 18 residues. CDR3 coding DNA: TGTGCCAGCAGCAAAGGGGGCCATCTAGGGAGGAGTACAGAGACCCAGTACTTC. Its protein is CASSKGGHLGRSTETQYF.

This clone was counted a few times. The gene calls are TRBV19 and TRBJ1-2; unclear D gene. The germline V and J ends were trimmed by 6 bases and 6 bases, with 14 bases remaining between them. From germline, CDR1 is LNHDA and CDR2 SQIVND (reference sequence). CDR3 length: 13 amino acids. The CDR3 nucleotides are TGTGCCAGTAGCGGCAGAATGGGTGATGGCTACACCTTC. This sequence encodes CASSGRMGDGYTF. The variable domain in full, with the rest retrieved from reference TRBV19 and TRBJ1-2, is DGGITQSPKYLFRKEGQNVTLSCEQNLNHDAMYWYRQDPGQGLRLIYYSQIVNDFQKGDIAEGYSVSREKKESFPLTVTSAQKNPTAFYLCASSGRMGDGYTFGSGTRLTVV.

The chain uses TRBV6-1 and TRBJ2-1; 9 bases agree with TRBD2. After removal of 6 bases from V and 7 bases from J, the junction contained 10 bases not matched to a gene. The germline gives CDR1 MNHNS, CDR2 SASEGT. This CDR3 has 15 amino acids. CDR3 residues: CASRGRLAGRNEQFF. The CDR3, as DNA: TGTGCCAGCAGGGGTCGGCTAGCGGGGAGGAATGAGCAGTTCTTC.

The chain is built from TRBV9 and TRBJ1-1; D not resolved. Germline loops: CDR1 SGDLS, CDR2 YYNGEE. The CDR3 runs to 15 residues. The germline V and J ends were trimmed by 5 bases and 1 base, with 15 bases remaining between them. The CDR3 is CASSGVGGANTEAFF. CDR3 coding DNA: TGTGCCAGCAGTGGTGTTGGAGGAGCGAACACTGAAGCTTTCTTT.

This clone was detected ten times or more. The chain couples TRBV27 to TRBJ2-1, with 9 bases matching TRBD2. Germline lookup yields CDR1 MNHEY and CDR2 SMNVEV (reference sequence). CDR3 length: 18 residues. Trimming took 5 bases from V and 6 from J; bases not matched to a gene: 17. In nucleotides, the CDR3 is TGTGCCAGCAGTCCAGCGGGAACGGCGGGAGGGCGGGCCAATGAGCAGTTCTTC. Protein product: CASSPAGTAGGRANEQFF.

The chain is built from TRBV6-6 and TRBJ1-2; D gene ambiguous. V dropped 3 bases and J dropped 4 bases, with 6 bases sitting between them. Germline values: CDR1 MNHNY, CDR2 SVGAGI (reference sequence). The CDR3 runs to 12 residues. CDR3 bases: TGTGCCAGCAGTTATACAGCCTATGGCTACACCTTC. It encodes CASSYTAYGYTF.

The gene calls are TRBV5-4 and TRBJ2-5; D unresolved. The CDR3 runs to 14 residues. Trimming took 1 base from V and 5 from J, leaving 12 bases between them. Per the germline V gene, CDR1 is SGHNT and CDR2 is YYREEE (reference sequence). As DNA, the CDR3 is TGTGCCAGCAGCTTGTGGTCCGTTGGGGAGACCCAGTACTTC. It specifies CASSLWSVGETQYF.

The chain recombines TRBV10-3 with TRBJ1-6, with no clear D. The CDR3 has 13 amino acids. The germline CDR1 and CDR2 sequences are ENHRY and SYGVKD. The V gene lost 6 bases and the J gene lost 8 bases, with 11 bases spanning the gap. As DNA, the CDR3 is TGTGCCATCAGCACGGGTCTCGATTCACCCCTCCACTTT. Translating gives CAISTGLDSPLHF.